In its sample, the clone carrying this T cell receptor (beta chain) was seen a few times. No antigen is known for it. The V end was cut by 5 bases, the J end by 0 bases, with 17 bases between. CDR3 length equals 17 residues. The data belong to a study of T cell repertoires in cytomegalovirus infection. In the study overall: Indications of both CMV infection and matching HLA type were provided by public TCR beta signatures. Points from the study as a whole: CMV-specific TCR beta clonotypes restricted by HLA-C dominated the ex vivo response. Carriage of CMV together with the relevant HLA was identifiable through cumulative public TCR beta family frequency.

TCRdb re-derived calls from the reads in MiXCR, one entry per CDR3 protein. The sample lists 250,000 to 300,000 distinct CDR3 sequences; under 30% were seen once. The TCR was taken from a human donor in good health (CMV status not recorded). Some clones in this sample may be carry-over from other donors' samples. The V gene is TRBV12-3 or TRBV12-4, the J gene TRBJ2-1; D gene uncertain. Sequenced material: PBMCs. The DNA of the CDR3 is TGTGCCAGCAGTCCGTTTGTGCGGCCCAGCTCCTACAATGAGCAGTTCTTC. Encoded protein: CASSPFVRPSSYNEQFF.